This T cell receptor beta chain is from a study of shared clonotypes between healthy human individuals. Clones were read by immunoSEQ multiplex PCR, and TCRdb kept only the in-frame ones, dropping some. The table shows 1,500,000 or so clones, with approximately 97% occurring only once. V was shortened by 5 bases and J by 2 bases, with 16 bases between the two germline ends. The CDR3 contains 16 residues. Germline CDR1 and CDR2: SEHNR and FQNEAQ (reference sequence). The sequenced sample was naive CD4+ T cells sorted from blood. Subset given: CD45RA+ positively selected. The receptor was derived from a man aged 25-40 years in good health. The rearrangement uses TRBV7-9 and TRBJ1-3; D possibly corresponds to TRBD1 (5 bases). As DNA, the CDR3 is TGTGCCAGCAGCCCCAGAGCGTCAGGGCCTGGAAACACCATATATTTT. It codes for CASSPRASGPGNTIYF. Looking up the rest from reference TRBV7-9 and TRBJ1-3 gives the full variable domain: DTGVSQNPRHKITKRGQNVTFRCDPISEHNRLYWYRQTLGQGPEFLTYFQNEAQLEKSRLLSDRFSAERPKGSFSTLEIQRTEQGDSAMYLCASSPRASGPGNTIYFGEGSWLTVV.